The 23 T cell receptor beta chains in this list originate from one sample, sequenced in a study of CD8+ T cells in alopecia areata. Extracted RNA was reverse transcribed, and the resulting cDNA served as sequencing template. Generated by immunoSEQ multiplex PCR, the TCRdb table keeps only in-frame clones and is missing some. Among about 110,000 clones listed, around 54% were seen once. Noted treatment: oral pan-JAK inhibitor, 5-10 mg twice daily. The material sequenced was CD4+ T cells sorted from blood, taken at week 24, from a patient treated with tofacitinib. Receptors originate from a human donor with alopecia areata.

DNA for the CDR3: TGCGCCAGCACGTTACAGCCTAGCTCCTACGAGCAGTACTTC. This sequence encodes CASTLQPSSYEQYF. This chain joins TRBV5-1 and TRBJ2-7; D call uncertain. V gave up 6 bases and J gave up 0 bases, with 13 bases separating them. Germline V gene lookup returns CDR1 SGHRS and CDR2 YFSETQ. The CDR3 covers 14 residues.

The chain recombines TRBV30 with TRBJ1-4; 7 bases map to TRBD1. The CDR3 consists of 15 residues. V gave up 1 base and J gave up 8 bases; unmatched junction bases: 10. The germline V gene encodes CDR1 GTSNPN and CDR2 SVGIG (reference sequence). This CDR3 reads CAWSGGGTAKEKLFF. CDR3 coding DNA: TGTGCCTGGAGTGGTGGCGGGACAGCGAAGGAAAAACTGTTTTTT.

This chain uses TRBV10-3 with TRBJ2-6, with no clear D. Trimming stripped 4 bases from V and 4 bases from J, with 5 bases between. CDR3 length equals 13 residues. CDR1 and CDR2 (germline): ENHRY, SYGVKD. The DNA for the CDR3 is TGTGCCATCAGTGGTGCCGGGGCCAACGTCCTGACTTTC. Translated, it gives CAISGAGANVLTF.

The V call is TRBV30, the J call TRBJ1-5, with D perhaps TRBD1 (5 bases). Germline V gene sequence: CDR1 GTSNPN, CDR2 SVGIG (reference sequence). Trimming removed 2 bases at V and 9 bases at J, with 14 bases between. The CDR3 runs 13 residues. In DNA, the CDR3 is TGTGCCTGGAGTATTTGGGGCCCGGGGCCCCAGCATTTT. Protein sequence: CAWSIWGPGPQHF.

The chain links TRBV27 to TRBJ1-5; 12 bases map to TRBD1. The CDR3 sequence is 17 residues long. With V trimmed by 6 bases and J by 4 bases, 10 bases remained unmatched. Per germline, CDR1 MNHEY and CDR2 SMNVEV (reference sequence). The CDR3 bases are TGTGCCAGCAGCCGGCTTGCGGGACAGGGGGCTAATCAGCCCCAGCATTTT. It encodes CASSRLAGQGANQPQHF.

The J gene is TRBJ1-1, the V gene TRBV18; 9 bases agree with TRBD1. This CDR3 has 15 residues. Germline assignment: CDR1 KGHSH and CDR2 LQKENI. Trimming removed 3 bases from V and 8 bases from J; junction bases left unmatched: 10. As DNA, the CDR3 is TGTGCCAGCTCACCGGTGACAGGGGGATCTGGGGAAGCTTTCTTT. Translation: CASSPVTGGSGEAFF.

This chain joins TRBV10-3 and TRBJ1-1; D unclear. V was shortened by 2 bases and J by 0 bases, with 4 bases between the two germline ends. CDR3 size: 13 residues. Germline CDR1 and CDR2: ENHRY and SYGVKD. CDR3 bases: TGTGCCATCAGTGAGGTCCTGAACACTGAAGCTTTCTTT. It is translated as CAISEVLNTEAFF.

This clone is a singleton in its sample. The chain links TRBV23-1 to TRBJ2-1, with 7 bases matching TRBD1. TRBV23-1 falls under the ORF class, with uncertain function. This CDR3 comprises 17 residues. V lost 7 bases to trimming and J lost 7 bases; unmatched junction nucleotides: 19. CDR3 in DNA: TGCGCCAGCATCGCTCAGAGGGGACAGTCCCAGGGGAATGAGCAGTTCTTC. This encodes CASIAQRGQSQGNEQFF.

This clone was observed a handful of times. V gene TRBV4-3 combines with J gene TRBJ2-2; perhaps D is TRBD1 or TRBD2 (5 bases each). This CDR3 has 15 residues. Per the germline V gene, CDR1 is LGHNA and CDR2 is YSLEER. V lost 0 bases, J lost 3 bases, and 8 bases lay in between. CDR3 loop: CASSQERGYTGELFF. The CDR3 coding sequence is TGCGCCAGCAGCCAAGAGAGGGGCTACACCGGGGAGCTGTTTTTT.

This chain joins TRBV4-1 and TRBJ1-5; unclear D gene. The CDR3 is 13 residues long. V was clipped by 0 bases and J by 9 bases, with 9 bases between them. Germline V gene sequence: CDR1 MGHRA, CDR2 YSYEKL. The CDR3 sequence: CASSQDFGAPQHF. CDR3 in DNA: TGCGCCAGCAGCCAAGATTTCGGTGCGCCCCAGCATTTT.

The chain combines TRBV14 with TRBJ2-1, with D perhaps TRBD2 (7 bases). V dropped 5 bases and J dropped 3 bases, with 11 bases sitting between them. This CDR3 spans 14 amino acids. Per the germline V gene, CDR1 is SGHDN and CDR2 is FVKESK. CDR3 nucleotide sequence: TGTGCCAGCAGCGCGGGGGCCCACTACAATGAGCAGTTCTTC. It encodes CASSAGAHYNEQFF.

The V gene is TRBV29-1, the J gene TRBJ1-2; maybe TRBD1 (5 bases). The V end was cut by 0 bases, the J end by 7 bases, with 6 bases between. The CDR3 contains 11 residues. Germline loops: CDR1 SQVTM, CDR2 ANQGSEA. DNA for the CDR3: TGCAGCGTTGAAGAGGGGGGTGGCTACACCTTC. This sequence encodes CSVEEGGGYTF.

The chain uses TRBV20-1 and TRBJ2-5; no definite D call. The CDR3 is 11 residues long. Trimming removed 8 bases from V and 4 bases from J, with 11 bases in between. Germline V gene sequence: CDR1 DFQATT, CDR2 SNEGSKA (reference sequence). The CDR3 nucleotides read TGCAGTCCCAGACTCACAGAGACCCAGTACTTC. It codes for CSPRLTETQYF.

This clone showed up just a few times. This specimen includes other DNA sequences encoding the same CDR3. The rearrangement joins TRBV7-2 to TRBJ2-1; TRBD1 matches at 10 bases. The CDR3 sequence is 15 residues long. With V trimmed by 5 bases and J by 1 base, 2 bases remained unmatched. The germline V gene encodes CDR1 SGHTA and CDR2 FQGNSA. This chain's CDR3 is CASSRQGASYNEQFF. The CDR3 nucleotides read TGTGCCAGCAGCCGACAGGGGGCGTCCTACAATGAGCAGTTCTTC.

The rearrangement joins TRBV4-3 to TRBJ2-7, with 14 bases matching TRBD2. The CDR3 sequence is 15 residues long. Looked up from germline, CDR1 is LGHNA and CDR2 is YSLEER. V lost 4 bases and J lost 2; bases outside the gene matches: 1. The CDR3 here is CASSLTSGGAYEQYF. The CDR3 nucleotides read TGCGCCAGCAGCCTGACTAGCGGGGGGGCCTACGAGCAGTACTTC.

This chain links TRBV9 with TRBJ1-5; D is ambiguous. Germline CDR1 and CDR2: SGDLS and YYNGEE. V lost 0 bases and J lost 5, with 9 bases in between. The CDR3 covers 14 residues. The CDR3, as DNA: TGTGCCAGCAGCGTAGGTCTGGAGGATCAGCCCCAGCATTTT. This sequence encodes CASSVGLEDQPQHF.

V is TRBV20-1 and J is TRBJ1-1; D unresolved. V shed 3 bases and J shed 6 bases, with 8 bases lying between them. The CDR3 has 11 residues. Germline CDR1 is DFQATT and CDR2 is SNEGSKA (reference sequence). CDR3: CSASAFPEAFF. The DNA for the CDR3 is TGCAGTGCTAGCGCCTTCCCTGAAGCTTTCTTT.

This rearrangement joins TRBV29-1 to TRBJ1-1, with unresolved D. This CDR3 spans 12 amino acids. V was clipped by 6 bases and J by 6 bases, with 14 bases between them. Germline assignment: CDR1 SQVTM and CDR2 ANQGSEA. The CDR3 DNA sequence: TGCAGCGTCAACCACGCGTTGGCTGAAGCTTTCTTT. It encodes CSVNHALAEAFF.

This chain connects TRBV4-2 to TRBJ2-1; 7 bases map to TRBD2. The V and J ends lost 0 bases and 2 bases, in that order; junction bases with no gene match: 4. The CDR3 extends over 16 amino acids. CDR1 is LGHNA, CDR2 YNFKEQ, per germline. The CDR3: CASSQEGGDPYNEQFF. In DNA form, the CDR3 reads TGTGCCAGCAGCCAAGAGGGGGGGGACCCCTACAATGAGCAGTTCTTC.

V gene TRBV15 combines with J gene TRBJ1-2; D is ambiguous. The V and J ends lost 8 bases and 5 bases respectively, with 15 bases between them. CDR1 and CDR2 from the germline V gene are LNHNV and YYDKDF (reference sequence). The CDR3 runs 13 residues. CDR3 region: CATATRTGYGYTF. CDR3 nucleotide sequence: TGTGCCACCGCGACAAGGACTGGATATGGCTACACCTTC.

V and J are TRBV4-2 and TRBJ2-6, with D possibly matching TRBD2 (6 bases). The CDR3 contains 19 residues. Germline CDR1 reads LGHNA; CDR2 reads YNFKEQ. The V end lost 3 bases, the J end lost 0 bases, and 18 bases lay between the germline ends. As DNA, the CDR3 is TGTGCCAGCAGCCACCTAGCGATGGGGCCTGACTCTGGGGCCAACGTCCTGACTTTC. Amino acid sequence: CASSHLAMGPDSGANVLTF.

The chain carries TRBV15 and TRBJ2-5; 7 bases align to TRBD2. The trim removed 2 bases at V and 4 bases at J, leaving 1 base unmatched. The CDR3 has 13 amino acids. CDR1 is LNHNV, CDR2 YYDKDF, per germline (reference sequence). DNA of the CDR3: TGTGCCACCAGCAGAAGCGGGGCAGAGACCCAGTACTTC. The encoded protein is CATSRSGAETQYF.

This chain uses TRBV7-2 with TRBJ1-1, with D hard to call. The CDR3 spans 14 residues. V lost 1 base and J lost 7, with 13 bases in between. Germline V gene data show CDR1 as SGHTA and CDR2 as FQGNSA. The CDR3 sequence: CASSLGIASFEAFF. In DNA, the CDR3 is TGTGCCAGCAGCTTAGGCATAGCCTCATTTGAAGCTTTCTTT.